The rows below give T cell receptor beta chains drawn from one sample of a study of CD4+ T cells in melanoma. Some clones are missing from TCRdb's copy, which holds only in-frame ones; the method was immunoSEQ multiplex PCR. The sample carries about 50,000 clones, nearly 90% recorded once. The specimen was peripheral blood. The receptors originated from a human donor with melanoma. The CDR3 runs from the conserved cysteine through the conserved F or W. A D gene is named only where the DNA matches it firmly. Only part of the rows carry a size: once, few, many, or a class if the clone is expanded.

V gene: TRBV29-1; D gene: .; J gene: TRBJ1-2; clone size: .; CDR3 protein: CSVHHRTGNFYGYTF; CDR3 DNA: TGCAGCGTCCACCACAGAACAGGGAATTTCTATGGCTACACCTTC
V gene: TRBV18; D gene: .; J gene: TRBJ2-5; clone size: .; CDR3 protein: CASSPPPLVGETQYF; CDR3 DNA: TGTGCCAGCTCACCACCGCCATTAGTGGGAGAGACCCAGTACTTC
V gene: TRBV5-6; D gene: TRBD1; J gene: TRBJ2-7; clone size: .; CDR3 protein: CASSLETGGAYEQYF; CDR3 DNA: TGTGCCAGCAGCTTGGAAACAGGGGGCGCCTACGAGCAGTACTTC
V gene: TRBV6-1; D gene: .; J gene: TRBJ1-6; clone size: .; CDR3 protein: CASGELQGSNSPLHF; CDR3 DNA: TGTGCCAGCGGGGAACTTCAGGGGTCCAATTCACCCCTCCACTTT
V gene: TRBV10-3; D gene: .; J gene: TRBJ1-2; clone size: .; CDR3 protein: CAIKAGLTGNYGYTF; CDR3 DNA: TGTGCCATCAAAGCCGGACTCACAGGAAACTATGGCTACACCTTC
V gene: TRBV5-7; D gene: .; J gene: TRBJ1-5; clone size: .; CDR3 protein: CASSFLQGGGSNQPQHF; CDR3 DNA: TGTGCCAGCAGCTTTTTACAGGGAGGGGGTAGCAATCAGCCCCAGCATTTT
V gene: TRBV28; D gene: .; J gene: TRBJ2-5; clone size: .; CDR3 protein: CASSFHGETQYF; CDR3 DNA: TGTGCCAGCAGTTTCCATGGGGAGACCCAGTACTTC
V gene: TRBV11-2; D gene: .; J gene: TRBJ1-1; clone size: .; CDR3 protein: CASSLGGGEAFF; CDR3 DNA: TGTGCCAGCAGCTTAGGTGGCGGTGAAGCTTTCTTT
V gene: TRBV9; D gene: TRBD1; J gene: TRBJ1-2; clone size: .; CDR3 protein: CASSVGGGGQGVYGYTF; CDR3 DNA: TGTGCCAGCAGCGTAGGAGGGGGGGGACAGGGGGTCTATGGCTACACCTTC
V gene: TRBV7-2; D gene: .; J gene: TRBJ2-3; clone size: .; CDR3 protein: CASSFTPRDTQYF; CDR3 DNA: TGTGCCAGCAGCTTTACTCCCCGGGATACGCAGTATTTT
V gene: TRBV6-1; D gene: TRBD1; J gene: TRBJ1-1; clone size: .; CDR3 protein: CASTEQGVTEAFF; CDR3 DNA: TGTGCCAGCACCGAACAGGGGGTCACTGAAGCTTTCTTT
V gene: TRBV6-1; D gene: .; J gene: TRBJ2-6; clone size: .; CDR3 protein: CASSERGQRISGANVLTF; CDR3 DNA: TGTGCCAGCAGTGAAAGGGGACAAAGAATATCTGGGGCCAACGTCCTGACTTTC
V gene: TRBV5-1; D gene: .; J gene: TRBJ2-3; clone size: .; CDR3 protein: CASSLASADTQYF; CDR3 DNA: TGCGCCAGCAGCTTGGCCTCCGCAGATACGCAGTATTTT
V gene: TRBV5-4; D gene: TRBD1; J gene: TRBJ1-1; clone size: .; CDR3 protein: CASSGDRGRLTEAFF; CDR3 DNA: TGTGCCAGCAGCGGCGACAGGGGGCGGCTCACTGAAGCTTTCTTT
V gene: TRBV19; D gene: TRBD1; J gene: TRBJ2-7; clone size: .; CDR3 protein: CASSPYGGQGTYEQYF; CDR3 DNA: TGTGCCAGTAGTCCATACGGGGGACAGGGGACCTACGAGCAGTACTTC
V gene: TRBV4-3; D gene: TRBD1; J gene: TRBJ1-2; clone size: .; CDR3 protein: CASSHGTGEGYTF; CDR3 DNA: TGCGCCAGCAGCCATGGGACAGGGGAAGGCTACACCTTC
V gene: TRBV18; D gene: TRBD1; J gene: TRBJ1-6; clone size: .; CDR3 protein: CASSTGLTGENSPLHF; CDR3 DNA: TGTGCCAGCTCCACGGGTTTAACAGGGGAAAATTCACCCCTCCACTTT
V gene: TRBV28; D gene: TRBD1; J gene: TRBJ2-5; clone size: .; CDR3 protein: CASSSKDRVRETQYF; CDR3 DNA: TGTGCCAGCAGTTCCAAAGACAGGGTACGGGAGACCCAGTACTTC
V gene: TRBV11-2; D gene: TRBD1; J gene: TRBJ1-5; clone size: once; CDR3 protein: CASSLGQGNQPQHF; CDR3 DNA: TGTGCCAGCAGCTTGGGACAGGGGAATCAGCCCCAGCATTTT
V gene: TRBV7-2; D gene: .; J gene: TRBJ1-3; clone size: .; CDR3 protein: CASSLAGGTSGNTIYF; CDR3 DNA: TGTGCCAGCAGCTTAGCAGGGGGAACCTCTGGAAACACCATATATTTT
V gene: TRBV15; D gene: .; J gene: TRBJ2-7; clone size: .; CDR3 protein: CATSSYRDEQYF; CDR3 DNA: TGTGCCACCAGCAGCTACAGGGACGAGCAGTACTTC